This T cell receptor beta chain was captured in a study of blood T cell repertoires in COVID-19. At the level of the study: Samples taken during acute and convalescent COVID-19 were collected in the United States, Italy and Spain.

Losses at the gene ends were 5 bases for V and 11 bases for J; bases not matched to a gene: 10. Looked up from germline, CDR1 is SGHTA and CDR2 is FQGNSA. The CDR3 length is 15 residues. Per the original data handling: Reference gene primers were amplified, and this amplification served to estimate nucleated cell counts. This table comes from immunoSEQ multiplex PCR, and its TCRdb copy is limited to in-frame clones, with some not included. V, J and clone size were drawn from that table, and D and trimming were deduced from the DNA. The table shows about 110,000 clones, with 70% to 90% occurring only once.

This sequence was found in a human donor in a cohort sampled during active COVID-19. The material sequenced was peripheral blood. The chain has TRBV7-2 and TRBJ2-3, with TRBD2 identical over 13 bases. The CDR3 sequence: CASSLAGTSGMGQYF. In nucleotides, the CDR3 is TGTGCCAGCAGCCTCGCCGGGACTAGCGGGATGGGGCAGTATTTT.